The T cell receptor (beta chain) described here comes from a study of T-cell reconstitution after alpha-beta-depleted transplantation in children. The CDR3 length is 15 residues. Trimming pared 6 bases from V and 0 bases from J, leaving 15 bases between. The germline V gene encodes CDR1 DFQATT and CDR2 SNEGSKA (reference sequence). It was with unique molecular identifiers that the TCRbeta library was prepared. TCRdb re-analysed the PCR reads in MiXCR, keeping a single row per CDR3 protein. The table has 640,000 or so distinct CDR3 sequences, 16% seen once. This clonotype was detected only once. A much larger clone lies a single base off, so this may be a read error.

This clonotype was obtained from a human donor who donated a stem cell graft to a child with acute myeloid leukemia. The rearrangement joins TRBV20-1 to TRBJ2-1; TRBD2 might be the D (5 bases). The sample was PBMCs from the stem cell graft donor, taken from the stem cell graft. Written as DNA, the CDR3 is TGCAGTGCCTACGAGAGGGCGGGCTCCTACAATGAGCAGTTCTTC. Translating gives CSAYERAGSYNEQFF.